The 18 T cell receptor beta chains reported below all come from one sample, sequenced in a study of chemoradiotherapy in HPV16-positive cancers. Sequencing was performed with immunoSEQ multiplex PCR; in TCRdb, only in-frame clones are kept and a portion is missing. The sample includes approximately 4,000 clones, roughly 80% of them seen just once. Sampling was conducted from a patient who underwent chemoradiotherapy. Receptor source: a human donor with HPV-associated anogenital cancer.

The CDR3 spells CASSLAGGMNTEAFF. CDR3 DNA: TGTGCCAGCAGCTTAGCGGGGGGAATGAACACTGAAGCTTTCTTT. This rearrangement joins TRBV7-8 to TRBJ1-1; D possibly corresponds to TRBD1 (5 bases). Trimming pared 0 bases from V and 0 bases from J, leaving 8 bases between. The CDR3 is made up of 15 amino acids. Germline V gives CDR1 SGHVS, CDR2 FQNEAQ.

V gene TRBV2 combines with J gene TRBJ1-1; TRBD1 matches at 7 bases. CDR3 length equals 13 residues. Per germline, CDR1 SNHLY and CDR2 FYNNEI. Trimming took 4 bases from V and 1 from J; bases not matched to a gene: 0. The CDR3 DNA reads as TGTGCCAGCAGTGGACAGGGGAACACTGAAGCTTTCTTT. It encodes CASSGQGNTEAFF.

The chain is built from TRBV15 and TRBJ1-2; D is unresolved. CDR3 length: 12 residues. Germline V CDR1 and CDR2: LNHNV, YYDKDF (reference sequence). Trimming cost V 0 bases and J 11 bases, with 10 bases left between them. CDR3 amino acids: CATSRDNQRYTF. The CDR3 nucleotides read TGTGCCACCAGCAGAGATAACCAGCGTTACACCTTC. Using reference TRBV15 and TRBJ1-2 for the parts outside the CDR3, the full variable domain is DAMVIQNPRYQVTQFGKPVTLSCSQTLNHNVMYWYQQKSSQAPKLLFHYYDKDFNNEADTPDNFQSRRPNTSFCFLDIRSPGLGDTAMYLCATSRDNQRYTFGSGTRLTVV.

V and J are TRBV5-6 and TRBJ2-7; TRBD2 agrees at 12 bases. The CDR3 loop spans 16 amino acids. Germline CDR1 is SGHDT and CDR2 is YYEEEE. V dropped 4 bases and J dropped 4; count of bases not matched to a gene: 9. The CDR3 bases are TGTGCCAGCAGCGGAACCGGGACTAGCGGGTTATACGAGCAGTACTTC. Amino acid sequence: CASSGTGTSGLYEQYF.

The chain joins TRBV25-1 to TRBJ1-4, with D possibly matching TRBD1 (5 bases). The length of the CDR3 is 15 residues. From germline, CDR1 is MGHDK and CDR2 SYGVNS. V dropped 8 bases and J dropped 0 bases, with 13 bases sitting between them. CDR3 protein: CASLSRGATNEKLFF. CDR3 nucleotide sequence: TGTGCCAGCTTGAGCCGAGGGGCAACTAATGAAAAACTGTTTTTT.

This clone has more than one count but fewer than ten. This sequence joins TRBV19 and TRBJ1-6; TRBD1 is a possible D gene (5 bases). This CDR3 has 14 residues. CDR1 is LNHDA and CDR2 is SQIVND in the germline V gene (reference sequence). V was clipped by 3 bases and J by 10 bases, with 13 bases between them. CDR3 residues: CASSMGGKSSPLHF. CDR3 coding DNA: TGTGCCAGTAGTATGGGGGGTAAATCGTCACCCCTCCACTTT.

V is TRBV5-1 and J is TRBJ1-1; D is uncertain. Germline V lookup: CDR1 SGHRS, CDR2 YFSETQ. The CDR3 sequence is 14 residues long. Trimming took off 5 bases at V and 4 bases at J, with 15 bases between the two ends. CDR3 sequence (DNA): TGCGCCAGCAGGGCAGGAAAGGGAGTCACTGAAGCTTTCTTT. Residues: CASRAGKGVTEAFF.

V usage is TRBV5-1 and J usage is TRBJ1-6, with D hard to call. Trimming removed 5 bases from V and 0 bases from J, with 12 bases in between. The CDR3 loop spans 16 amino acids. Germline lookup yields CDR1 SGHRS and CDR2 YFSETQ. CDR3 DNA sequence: TGCGCCAGCAGATCGGGCCCGAGCTCCTATAATTCACCCCTCCACTTT. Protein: CASRSGPSSYNSPLHF. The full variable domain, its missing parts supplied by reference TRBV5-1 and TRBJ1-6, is KAGVTQTPRYLIKTRGQQVTLSCSPISGHRSVSWYQQTPGQGLQFLFEYFSETQRNKGNFPGRFSGRQFSNSRSEMNVSTLELGDSALYLCASRSGPSSYNSPLHFGNGTRLTVT.

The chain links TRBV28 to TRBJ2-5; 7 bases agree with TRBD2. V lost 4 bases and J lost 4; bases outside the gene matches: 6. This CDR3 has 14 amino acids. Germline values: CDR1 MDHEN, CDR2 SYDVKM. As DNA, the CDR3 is TGTGCCAGCAGTTCCCGACCGGGGGGAGAGACCCAGTACTTC. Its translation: CASSSRPGGETQYF.

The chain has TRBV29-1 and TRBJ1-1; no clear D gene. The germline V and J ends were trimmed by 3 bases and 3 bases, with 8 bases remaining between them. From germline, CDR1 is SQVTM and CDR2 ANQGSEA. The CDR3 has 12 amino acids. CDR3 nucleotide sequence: TGCAGCGTTGAGGACGGCCACACTGAAGCTTTCTTT. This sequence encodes CSVEDGHTEAFF.

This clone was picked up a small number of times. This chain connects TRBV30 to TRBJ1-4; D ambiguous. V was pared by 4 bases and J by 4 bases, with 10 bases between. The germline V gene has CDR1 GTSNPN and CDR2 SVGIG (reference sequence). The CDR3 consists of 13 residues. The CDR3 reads CAWTPVGNEKLFF. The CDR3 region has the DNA TGTGCCTGGACGCCGGTGGGTAATGAAAAACTGTTTTTT.

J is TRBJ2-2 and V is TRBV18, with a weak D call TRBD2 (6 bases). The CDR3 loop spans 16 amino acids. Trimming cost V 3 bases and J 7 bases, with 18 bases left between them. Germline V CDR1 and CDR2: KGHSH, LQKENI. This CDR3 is CASSPAGGAQGGELFF. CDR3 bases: TGTGCCAGCTCACCTGCCGGCGGGGCCCAAGGCGGGGAGCTGTTTTTT. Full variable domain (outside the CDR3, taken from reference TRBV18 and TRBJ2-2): NAGVMQNPRHLVRRRGQEARLRCSPMKGHSHVYWYRQLPEEGLKFMVYLQKENIIDESGMPKERFSAEFPKEGPSILRIQQVVRGDSAAYFCASSPAGGAQGGELFFGEGSRLTVL.

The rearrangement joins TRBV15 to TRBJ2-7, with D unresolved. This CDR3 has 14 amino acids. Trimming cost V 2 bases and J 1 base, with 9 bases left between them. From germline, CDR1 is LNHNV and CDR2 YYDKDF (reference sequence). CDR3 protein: CATSRKQHSYEQYF. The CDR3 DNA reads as TGTGCCACCAGCAGAAAACAGCATTCCTACGAGCAGTACTTC.

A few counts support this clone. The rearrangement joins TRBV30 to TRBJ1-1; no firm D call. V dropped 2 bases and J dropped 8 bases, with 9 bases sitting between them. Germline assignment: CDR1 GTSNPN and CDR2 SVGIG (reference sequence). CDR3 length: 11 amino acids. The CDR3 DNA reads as TGTGCCTGGAGTAAGGGCGGCGAAGCTTTCTTT. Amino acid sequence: CAWSKGGEAFF.

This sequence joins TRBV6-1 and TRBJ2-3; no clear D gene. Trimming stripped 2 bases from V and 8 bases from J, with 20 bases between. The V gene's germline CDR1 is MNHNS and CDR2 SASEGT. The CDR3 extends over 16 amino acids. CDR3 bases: TGTGCCAGCAGTGAACCGGCAGGAACCTTATCCCCTACGCAGTATTTT. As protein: CASSEPAGTLSPTQYF.

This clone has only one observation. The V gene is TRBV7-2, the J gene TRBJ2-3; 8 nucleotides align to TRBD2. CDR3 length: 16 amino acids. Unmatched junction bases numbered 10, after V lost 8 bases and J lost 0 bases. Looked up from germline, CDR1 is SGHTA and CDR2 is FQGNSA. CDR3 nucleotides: TGTGCCAGCGCCTGGGCGGGGGGAATAAGCACAGATACGCAGTATTTT. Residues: CASAWAGGISTDTQYF.

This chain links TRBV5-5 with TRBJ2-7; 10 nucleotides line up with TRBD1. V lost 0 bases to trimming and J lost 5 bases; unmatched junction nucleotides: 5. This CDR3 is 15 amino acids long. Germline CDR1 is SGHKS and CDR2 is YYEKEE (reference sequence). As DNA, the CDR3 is TGTGCCAGCAGCTTGGAGGGACAGGGGATAGACGAGCAGTACTTC. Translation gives CASSLEGQGIDEQYF.

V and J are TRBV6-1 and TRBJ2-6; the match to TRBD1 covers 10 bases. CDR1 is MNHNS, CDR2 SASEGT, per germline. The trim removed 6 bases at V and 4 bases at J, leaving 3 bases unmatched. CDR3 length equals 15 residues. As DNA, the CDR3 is TGTGCCAGCAGGACAGGGGGCGCAGGGGCCAACGTCCTGACTTTC. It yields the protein CASRTGGAGANVLTF.